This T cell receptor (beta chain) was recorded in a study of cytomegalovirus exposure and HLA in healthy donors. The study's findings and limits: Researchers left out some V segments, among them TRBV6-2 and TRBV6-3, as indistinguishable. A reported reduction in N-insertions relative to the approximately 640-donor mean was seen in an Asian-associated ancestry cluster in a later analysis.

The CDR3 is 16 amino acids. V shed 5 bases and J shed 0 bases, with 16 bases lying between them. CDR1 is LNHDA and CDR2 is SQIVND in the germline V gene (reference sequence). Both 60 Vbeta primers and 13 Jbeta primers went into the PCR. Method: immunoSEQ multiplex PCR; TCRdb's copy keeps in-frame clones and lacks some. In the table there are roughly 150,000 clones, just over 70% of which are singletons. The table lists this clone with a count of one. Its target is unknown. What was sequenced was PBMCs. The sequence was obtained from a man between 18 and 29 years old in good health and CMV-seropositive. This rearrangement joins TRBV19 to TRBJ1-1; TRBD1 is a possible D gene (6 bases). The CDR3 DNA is TGTGCCAGTAGTGCAAGCAGGGGTACCATGAACACTGAAGCTTTCTTT. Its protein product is CASSASRGTMNTEAFF.